Below, 13 T cell receptor beta chains from the same sample are listed, as sequenced in a study of shared clonotypes between healthy human individuals. The assay was immunoSEQ multiplex PCR, and TCRdb's table has in-frame clones only and misses some. Among fewer than 550,000 clones listed, over 75% were seen once. What was sequenced was PBMCs. These receptor sequences come from a woman aged 40-49 years in good health. Some clones in this sample may be carry-over from other donors' samples.

The CDR3 loop is CASSFSTSFQPQHF. CDR3 DNA: TGTGCCAGCAGTTTTTCCACCTCCTTTCAACCCCAGCATTTT. This chain uses TRBV28 with TRBJ1-5; D uncertain. V dropped 3 bases and J dropped 10 bases, with 16 bases sitting between them. The CDR3 is 14 amino acids. Germline values: CDR1 MDHEN, CDR2 SYDVKM.

The chain couples TRBV11-2 to TRBJ2-7; D perhaps matches TRBD1 (5 bases). This CDR3 is built from 12 residues. The V end was cut by 5 bases, the J end by 4 bases, with 9 bases between. CDR1 SGHAT and CDR2 FQNNGV come from the germline V gene. The CDR3: CASSTQGYEQYF. The CDR3 DNA reads TGTGCCAGCAGCACCCAGGGTTACGAGCAGTACTTC.

The chain carries TRBV28 and TRBJ2-7, with TRBD1 matching 7 bases. The CDR3 contains 14 residues. V trimming: 3 bases; J trimming: 2 bases; junction bases outside the gene matches: 4. Germline values: CDR1 MDHEN, CDR2 SYDVKM. The CDR3 loop is CASSFSDRAYEQYF. The CDR3 bases are TGTGCCAGCAGTTTCTCCGACAGGGCCTACGAGCAGTACTTC. Full variable domain (missing parts from reference TRBV28 and TRBJ2-7): DVKVTQSSRYLVKRTGEKVFLECVQDMDHENMFWYRQDPGLGLRLIYFSYDVKMKEKGDIPEGYSVSREKKERFSLILESASTNQTSMYLCASSFSDRAYEQYFGPGTRLTVT.

The V and J genes are TRBV28 and TRBJ1-2; D is ambiguous. V was cut by 0 bases and J by 3 bases, with 11 bases left in between. CDR3 length: 15 amino acids. Germline CDR1 reads MDHEN; CDR2 reads SYDVKM. The CDR3 nucleotides read TGTGCCAGCAGTTTATGGCCGGGTTATGACTATGGCTACACCTTC. Translating it yields CASSLWPGYDYGYTF.

The chain carries TRBV27 and TRBJ2-7, with 8 bases lining up with TRBD2. J lost 3 bases, V lost 4 bases, and 11 bases had no gene match. The CDR3 covers 16 residues. Germline V gives CDR1 MNHEY, CDR2 SMNVEV (reference sequence). CDR3 region: CASSSLSSLAGYEQYF. The DNA for the CDR3 is TGTGCCAGCAGTTCTCTCTCTTCCCTAGCGGGCTACGAGCAGTACTTC.

DNA of the CDR3: TGTGCCTGGGCAGGGACGCGGTATGGCTACACCTTC. This sequence encodes CAWAGTRYGYTF. V gene TRBV30 combines with J gene TRBJ1-2; D possibly corresponds to TRBD1 (5 bases). This CDR3 is 12 amino acids long. Trimming removed 5 bases at V and 5 bases at J, with 12 bases between. Germline lookup yields CDR1 GTSNPN and CDR2 SVGIG (reference sequence).

V usage is TRBV6-6 and J usage is TRBJ2-7; 7 bases match TRBD1. The germline gives CDR1 MNHNY, CDR2 SVGAGI (reference sequence). This CDR3 spans 16 amino acids. J was trimmed by 5 bases and V by 2 bases; bases with no gene match: 12. This CDR3 is CASSYGGEGAVHEQYF. The CDR3 nucleotides are TGTGCCAGCAGTTACGGCGGTGAGGGGGCAGTCCACGAGCAGTACTTC.

This chain connects TRBV27 to TRBJ2-1, with TRBD1 matching 8 bases. The CDR3 is 14 residues long. V trimming: 6 bases; J trimming: 7 bases; junction bases outside the gene matches: 8. Germline V gives CDR1 MNHEY, CDR2 SMNVEV (reference sequence). As DNA, the CDR3 is TGTGCCAGCAGCCCGACAGGGGTCGGGAATGAGCAGTTCTTC. It specifies CASSPTGVGNEQFF.

Of note for this clone: Only one base separates this from a far larger clonotype, so it likely reflects a read error. This sample includes further DNA sequences coding for the same CDR3. The V call is TRBV19, the J call TRBJ1-4; TRBD1 aligns across 7 bases. With 6 bases clipped from V and 14 bases from J, the junction kept 9 bases outside the gene matches. Per germline, CDR1 LNHDA and CDR2 SQIVND (reference sequence). The CDR3 contains 12 residues. In DNA, the CDR3 is TGTGCCAGTAGCACCGGACAGGCCGGGCTGTTTTTT. It is translated as CASSTGQAGLFF. The whole variable domain, filled in from reference TRBV19 and TRBJ1-4, reads DGGITQSPKYLFRKEGQNVTLSCEQNLNHDAMYWYRQDPGQGLRLIYYSQIVNDFQKGDIAEGYSVSREKKESFPLTVTSAQKNPTAFYLCASSTGQAGLFFGSGTQLSVL.

The genes are TRBV7-2 and TRBJ1-2; no clear D gene. Looked up from germline, CDR1 is SGHTA and CDR2 is FQGNSA. Trimming removed 1 base at V and 8 bases at J, with 14 bases between. The CDR3 consists of 14 residues. CDR3 sequence (DNA): TGTGCCAGCAGCTTAGAGCCAGACGAGAAGGGCTACACCTTC. It encodes CASSLEPDEKGYTF.

The chain has TRBV7-2 and TRBJ1-2; D gene uncertain. This CDR3 region has 15 residues. V lost 5 bases and J lost 0, with 13 bases in between. The germline gives CDR1 SGHTA, CDR2 FQGNSA. The CDR3 sequence: CASSLKSNTNYGYTF. CDR3 bases: TGTGCCAGCAGCCTAAAGAGCAATACTAACTATGGCTACACCTTC.

This clone was seen just once. The J gene is TRBJ1-1, the V gene TRBV9; D possibly corresponds to TRBD1 (5 bases). This CDR3 region has 17 residues. Germline assignment: CDR1 SGDLS and CDR2 YYNGEE. Trimming stripped 2 bases from V and 3 bases from J, with 20 bases between. DNA for the CDR3: TGTGCCAGCAGCGTCGACGGGGGGGGACTGACCCACACTGAAGCTTTCTTT. This gives the protein CASSVDGGGLTHTEAFF.

CDR3 amino acids: CASSPPGVGTGELFF. In DNA, the CDR3 is TGTGCCAGCTCACCACCGGGAGTAGGGACCGGGGAGCTGTTTTTT. The chain links TRBV18 to TRBJ2-2; D is perhaps TRBD2 (5 bases). V dropped 0 bases and J dropped 5 bases, with 10 bases sitting between them. The CDR3 extends over 15 amino acids. Germline CDR1 and CDR2: KGHSH and LQKENI. Using reference TRBV18 and TRBJ2-2 for the parts outside the CDR3, the full variable domain is NAGVMQNPRHLVRRRGQEARLRCSPMKGHSHVYWYRQLPEEGLKFMVYLQKENIIDESGMPKERFSAEFPKEGPSILRIQQVVRGDSAAYFCASSPPGVGTGELFFGEGSRLTVL.